This TCR beta chain emerged from a study of blood T cells in healthy people across ages. Study-level results: Researchers said unsorted PBMCs prevented a conclusive naive versus antigen-experienced comparison. Greater diversity and more naive CD4+ cells were seen in long-lived donors than in aged donors.

The CDR3 is 16 amino acids. V lost 4 bases, J lost 6 bases, and 19 bases lay in between. PCR was performed a second time for about 7 to 11 cycles using a sample-barcoded 5' primer and a J-beta primer mix. Each CDR3 protein gets one entry after TCRdb re-called the 5' RACE reads with MiXCR. Of over 700,000 distinct CDR3 sequences listed, about 48% are singletons. Peripheral blood, about 10 milliliters per donor, was collected. Each sample had at least 6 million PBMCs isolated. About this clonotype itself: The target antigen is unknown.

The specimen sequenced was blood. The chain has TRBV12-3 or TRBV12-4 and TRBJ2-1; no definite D call. The clonotype was recovered from an elderly man in good health. As DNA, the CDR3 is TGTGCCAGCAGTTCCCCTAGAAGAGTTTCGGGCAATGAGCAGTTCTTC. As protein: CASSSPRRVSGNEQFF.